The source of this T cell receptor beta chain is a study of vaccination and CD4 T cells after COVID-19. CDR1 is SGHVS, CDR2 FNYEAQ, per germline. Trimming removed 5 bases from V and 6 bases from J, with 20 bases in between. This CDR3 has 16 residues. Scientists ran DNA taken from cultured CD4+ T cells through the Oncomine TCR Beta short-read assay for sequencing. Cultured CD4+ T cells yielded the extracted genomic DNA. A single record per CDR3 protein comes from TCRdb applying MiXCR to the PCR reads. There are about 15,000 distinct CDR3 sequences in the sample; roughly 61% occur only once, and roughly 12% lies in the top ten. In this sample, this clonotype turned up a few times. Its antigen remains unknown. Described treatment: roughly 11-day PBMC culture with coronavirus spike peptide pools or control peptides (ViraFEST assay). ViraFEST stimulated the growth of antigen-specific T cells using peptide pools and subsequently profiled their TCRs by sequencing.

The sample taken for sequencing was CD4+ T cells from blood, cultured in vitro. The sequence was collected from a human donor who had recovered from COVID-19. J is TRBJ1-5 and V is TRBV7-6; a weak D match, TRBD1 (5 bases). The CDR3 here is CASSPRGEGSSQPQHF. CDR3 nucleotide sequence: TGTGCCAGCAGCCCCCGGGGGGAGGGCAGTAGTCAGCCCCAGCATTTT.